These 23 T cell receptor beta chains share one sample of origin, sequenced in a study of CD8+CD57+ T cells in acquired aplastic anemia. Patients chosen for sequencing had CD8+CD57+ cells that had expanded, as shown by flow cytometry. Genomic DNA, serving as template, underwent TCR beta VDJ and CDR3 profiling. Using its own MiXCR run on the reads, TCRdb lists one record per CDR3 protein. The data contain some 180,000 distinct CDR3 sequences, less than 50% of them singletons. Sequences were obtained from sorted CD4+, CD8+, or CD8+CD57+ T cells (not recorded which) from PBMCs. The receptors stem from a human donor with aplastic anemia.

The chain links TRBV24-1 to TRBJ2-6; TRBD1 matches at 7 bases. The CDR3 loop spans 17 amino acids. Trimming took 1 base from V and 2 from J; bases not matched to a gene: 4. Germline V gene data show CDR1 as KGHDR and CDR2 as SFDVKD. DNA for the CDR3: TGTGCCACCAGTGATTTACCCCAGGGGGCTGGGGCCAACGTCCTGACTTTC. Residues: CATSDLPQGAGANVLTF.

The chain is built from TRBV7-3 and TRBJ2-2; D possibly corresponds to TRBD2 (5 bases). The CDR3 runs 18 residues. The V end lost 0 bases, the J end lost 3 bases, and 17 bases lay between the germline ends. CDR1 and CDR2 from the germline V gene are SGHTA and FQGTGA. CDR3 nucleotide sequence: TGTGCCAGCAGCTTAACCCCGCGCAGCGGAAAAGACACCGGGGAGCTGTTTTTT. This translates into CASSLTPRSGKDTGELFF.

This clonotype was observed many times. This chain links TRBV12-3 or TRBV12-4 with TRBJ2-2, with D perhaps TRBD2 (6 bases). The CDR3 runs to 13 residues. V lost 2 bases, J lost 8 bases, and 9 bases lay in between. This CDR3 is CASSLMREGELFF. DNA of the CDR3: TGTGCCAGCAGTTTAATGCGGGAAGGGGAGCTGTTTTTT.

The chain is built from TRBV28 and TRBJ2-3, with D tentatively TRBD2 (6 bases). The germline V gene encodes CDR1 MDHEN and CDR2 SYDVKM. V gave up 5 bases and J gave up 4 bases, with 22 bases separating them. The CDR3 extends over 17 amino acids. The CDR3 here is CASSASSGTQRPDTQYF. The CDR3 DNA reads as TGTGCCAGCAGTGCGTCCTCCGGGACTCAACGCCCAGATACGCAGTATTTT.

Concerning this clonotype: A much more abundant neighbour one base away suggests this may be a read error. The rearrangement links TRBV11-1 to TRBJ1-2; 8 positions agree with TRBD1. This CDR3 is built from 16 residues. From germline, CDR1 is SGHAT and CDR2 FQDESV (reference sequence). CDR3 coding DNA: TGTGCCAGCAGCCCCTCCTCCACAGGGGGGAACTATGGCCACACCTTC. Protein sequence: CASSPSSTGGNYGHTF. Complete variable domain (other parts from reference TRBV11-1 and TRBJ1-2): EAEVAQSPRYKITEKSQAVAFWCDPISGHATLYWYRQILGQGPELLVQFQDESVVDDSQLPKDRFSAERLKGVDSTLKIQPAELGDSAMYLCASSPSSTGGNYGHTFGSGTRLTVV.

This clonotype occurred once. The CDR3 reads CAASRGDGQPQHF. In DNA form, the CDR3 reads TGTGCCGCTTCTCGGGGGGACGGGCAGCCCCAGCATTTT. The chain employs TRBV19 and TRBJ1-5; a weak D match, TRBD1 (5 bases). V was trimmed by 11 bases and J by 7 bases, leaving 18 bases between them. This CDR3 is built from 13 residues. The germline V gene encodes CDR1 LNHDA and CDR2 SQIVND (reference sequence).

This clonotype has a count of ten or more. J is TRBJ1-5 and V is TRBV12-3 or TRBV12-4, with TRBD1 as a possible D gene (6 bases). The V gene lost 5 bases and the J gene lost 6 bases, with 14 bases spanning the gap. The CDR3 loop spans 14 amino acids. The DNA for the CDR3 is TGTGCCAGCAGTCTTACAGGGACAAGTCAGCCCCAGCATTTT. Translated: CASSLTGTSQPQHF.

The gene calls are TRBV19 and TRBJ1-5, with TRBD1 matching over 7 bases. Germline CDR1 is LNHDA and CDR2 is SQIVND (reference sequence). The CDR3 extends over 16 amino acids. V lost 3 bases to trimming and J lost 2 bases; unmatched junction nucleotides: 7. As DNA, the CDR3 is TGTGCCAGTAGTATGGTCCGGGACAGCCGCAATCAGCCCCAGCATTTT. This codes for CASSMVRDSRNQPQHF.

The table lists this clonotype with a few counts. This sequence joins TRBV25-1 and TRBJ2-3; TRBD2 aligns across 12 bases. Per the germline V gene, CDR1 is MGHDK and CDR2 is SYGVNS. The CDR3 has 17 amino acids. Trimming took 8 bases from V and 4 from J; bases not matched to a gene: 13. CDR3 DNA sequence: TGTGCCAGCGGCCTACAGCGCTCTAGCGGGAGGGCAGATACGCAGTATTTT. It specifies CASGLQRSSGRADTQYF. The full variable domain, with the rest looked up from reference TRBV25-1 and TRBJ2-3, is EADIYQTPRYLVIGTGKKITLECSQTMGHDKMYWYQQDPGMELHLIHYSYGVNSTEKGDLSSESTVSRIRTEHFPLTLESARPSHTSQYLCASGLQRSSGRADTQYFGPGTRLTVL.

CDR3 residues: CSARDRPGTGATSPLHF. The CDR3 DNA reads as TGCAGTGCTAGAGACCGCCCAGGGACAGGCGCAACGTCACCCCTCCACTTT. The genes are TRBV20-1 and TRBJ1-6; 8 positions agree with TRBD1. Per germline, CDR1 DFQATT and CDR2 SNEGSKA (reference sequence). This CDR3 is built from 17 residues. V lost 0 bases, J lost 10 bases, and 14 bases stayed unmatched.

This clonotype was counted once. A much larger clone is a single base away; this may be a read error. This chain uses TRBV9 with TRBJ1-5, with D unclear. V lost 6 bases, J lost 7 bases, and 20 bases lay in between. Germline loops: CDR1 SGDLS, CDR2 YYNGEE. The CDR3 covers 15 residues. The CDR3 sequence: CASKGKDQRWQPQHF. In DNA, the CDR3 is TGTGCCAGCAAAGGTAAAGACCAAAGGTGGCAGCCCCAGCATTTT.

The V call is TRBV10-2, the J call TRBJ1-4; a weak D match, TRBD1 (5 bases). V lost 5 bases and J lost 8, with 15 bases in between. Germline V lookup: CDR1 WSHSY, CDR2 SAAADI. The length of the CDR3 is 14 residues. The CDR3 protein is CASSPLGTGEKLFF. The CDR3 DNA is TGCGCCAGCAGTCCCTTGGGGACTGGGGAAAAACTGTTTTTT.

This clonotype was seen repeatedly, ten times or more. The CDR3 loop is CASTEGRAYEQYF. In DNA, the CDR3 is TGTGCCAGCACGGAGGGAAGAGCCTACGAGCAGTACTTC. This chain uses TRBV6-6 with TRBJ2-7, with D possibly matching TRBD2 (6 bases). Germline assignment: CDR1 MNHNY and CDR2 SVGAGI (reference sequence). This CDR3 contains 13 residues. The germline V and J ends were trimmed by 7 bases and 2 bases, with 12 bases remaining between them.

The gene calls are TRBV29-1 and TRBJ2-7, with D possibly matching TRBD2 (6 bases). CDR1 is SQVTM, CDR2 ANQGSEA, per germline. This CDR3 comprises 13 residues. The V gene lost 8 bases and the J gene lost 4 bases, with 18 bases spanning the gap. Here the CDR3 reads CSFRDWGRYEQYF. The CDR3 DNA sequence: TGCAGCTTTAGGGACTGGGGGAGGTACGAGCAGTACTTC.

The rearrangement joins TRBV3-1 to TRBJ1-6, with D uncertain. The ends were cut back, 4 bases at V and 5 bases at J, with 9 bases in the middle. Germline-derived CDR1 and CDR2 are LGHDT and YNNKEL (reference sequence). This CDR3 region has 14 residues. The CDR3 DNA sequence: TGTGCCAGCAGCCGGACGGTAAATAATTCACCCCTCCACTTT. Its translation is CASSRTVNNSPLHF.

The CDR3: CASSHTQDTQYF. The CDR3 DNA reads as TGTGCCAGCAGCCACACCCAGGATACGCAGTATTTT. The rearrangement links TRBV5-4 to TRBJ2-3; D unclear. This CDR3 has 12 residues. The V end lost 4 bases, the J end lost 6 bases, and 9 bases lay between the germline ends. The germline V gene has CDR1 SGHNT and CDR2 YYREEE (reference sequence).

V is TRBV5-1 and J is TRBJ2-7; the match to TRBD2 covers 14 bases. Germline assignment: CDR1 SGHRS and CDR2 YFSETQ. V shed 6 bases and J 0 bases; nucleotides not matched to a gene: 8. The CDR3 is made up of 17 amino acids. CDR3 protein: CASNTGLAGGHSYEQYF. For the CDR3, the DNA is TGCGCCAGCAATACCGGACTAGCGGGGGGTCACTCCTACGAGCAGTACTTC.

The count of this clonotype is one. The junction departs from the called germline gene at one end, perhaps through a read error. V is TRBV2 and J is TRBJ2-3; 8 bases are shared with TRBD1. The CDR3 totals 14 residues. Per the germline V gene, CDR1 is SNHLY and CDR2 is FYNNEI. The CDR3 sequence is CASSVTGATGTQCF. In nucleotides, the CDR3 is TGTGCCAGCAGTGTGACAGGGGCTACAGGTACGCAGTGTTTT.

Ten or more counts support this clonotype. CDR3 sequence (DNA): TGTGCCAGCAGCCAAAGGACGGGGGGCGAGGAGACCCAGTACTTC. It is translated as CASSQRTGGEETQYF. The chain recombines TRBV7-9 with TRBJ2-5, with D possibly TRBD2 on 7 matching bases. V was trimmed by 5 bases and J by 5 bases, leaving 18 bases between them. Germline V gives CDR1 SEHNR, CDR2 FQNEAQ (reference sequence). This CDR3 is built from 15 residues. Complete variable domain (other parts from reference TRBV7-9 and TRBJ2-5): DTGVSQNPRHKITKRGQNVTFRCDPISEHNRLYWYRQTLGQGPEFLTYFQNEAQLEKSRLLSDRFSAERPKGSFSTLEIQRTEQGDSAMYLCASSQRTGGEETQYFGPGTRLLVL.

Ten or more counts support this clonotype. The V gene is TRBV12-3 or TRBV12-4, the J gene TRBJ1-2; no definite D call. The V end was cut by 1 base, the J end by 5 bases, with 11 bases between. The CDR3 contains 14 residues. The CDR3 region has the DNA TGTGCCAGCAGTTTAGGTCAGGATTTTTATGGCTACACCTTC. Translated: CASSLGQDFYGYTF.

This clonotype was seen ten or more times. The chain employs TRBV11-2 and TRBJ1-1; 11 bases fit TRBD1. Germline loops: CDR1 SGHAT, CDR2 FQNNGV. The V segment lost 2 bases and the J segment 4 bases; nucleotides outside the gene matches: 9. There are 17 residues in the CDR3. The CDR3 loop reads CASSLSRTGGGSTEAFF. The CDR3 DNA reads TGTGCCAGCAGCTTATCCCGGACAGGGGGCGGGAGCACTGAAGCTTTCTTT.

The chain is built from TRBV2 and TRBJ1-1; a possible D gene is TRBD1 (6 bases). CDR1 and CDR2 (germline): SNHLY, FYNNEI. V was pared by 4 bases and J by 0 bases, with 9 bases between. This CDR3 is built from 14 residues. CDR3 region: CASSVQGLNTEAFF. CDR3 coding DNA: TGTGCCAGCAGTGTACAGGGCCTGAACACTGAAGCTTTCTTT.

The rearrangement joins TRBV20-1 to TRBJ2-1, with TRBD2 identical over 7 bases. The germline CDR1 and CDR2 sequences are DFQATT and SNEGSKA (reference sequence). The CDR3 consists of 13 residues. V lost 5 bases to trimming and J lost 8 bases; unmatched junction nucleotides: 9. CDR3 in DNA: TGCAGTGCTCACAGGCGGGGGAGATATGAGCAGTTCTTC. Its protein is CSAHRRGRYEQFF.